A selection of T cell receptor beta chains follows, all from one sample in a study of regulatory T cells in long-lasting Graves disease. TCRdb re-called the multiplex PCR reads with MiXCR, one entry per CDR3 protein. The data contain roughly 420,000 distinct CDR3 sequences, roughly 15% of them singletons. The sequencing used peripheral blood mononuclear cells (PBMCs), collected at new diagnosis, from a patient treated with antithyroid drugs. These receptors were obtained from a female donor with Graves disease. Both conserved end residues are part of each CDR3. D genes are given only for firm matches. The listing skips clone size in some rows; elsewhere it reads once, few, many or a size class.

CDR3 length: 17; D gene: TRBD2; J gene: TRBJ2-1; V gene: TRBV24-1; clone size: many; CDR3 protein: CATSAASGRATYNEQFF; CDR3 DNA: TGTGCCACCAGTGCGGCTAGCGGGAGGGCCACTTACAATGAGCAGTTCTTC
CDR3 length: 16; D gene: TRBD2; J gene: TRBJ2-7; V gene: TRBV20-1; clone size: many; CDR3 protein: CSAITASGVYSYEQYF; CDR3 DNA: TGCAGTGCTATCACGGCTAGCGGGGTTTACTCCTACGAGCAGTACTTC
CDR3 length: 15; D gene: NA; J gene: TRBJ1-4; V gene: TRBV2; clone size: NA; CDR3 protein: CASSGHLGPNEKLFF; CDR3 DNA: TGTGCCAGCAGTGGTCACCTGGGACCTAATGAAAAACTGTTTTTT
CDR3 length: 13; D gene: TRBD1; J gene: TRBJ1-6; V gene: TRBV10-3; clone size: many; CDR3 protein: CAATGGYNSPLHF; CDR3 DNA: TGTGCCGCCACAGGGGGATATAATTCACCCCTCCACTTT
CDR3 length: 15; D gene: NA; J gene: TRBJ2-5; V gene: TRBV6-1; clone size: many; CDR3 protein: CASSESHGVQETQYF; CDR3 DNA: TGTGCCAGCAGTGAATCTCATGGAGTCCAAGAGACCCAGTACTTC
CDR3 length: 13; D gene: NA; J gene: TRBJ2-2; V gene: TRBV7-3; clone size: many; CDR3 protein: CASSSGSAGELFF; CDR3 DNA: TGTGCCAGCAGCTCCGGCTCCGCGGGGGAGCTGTTTTTT
CDR3 length: 17; D gene: NA; J gene: TRBJ1-5; V gene: TRBV7-9; clone size: many; CDR3 protein: CASSQRGLGDSNQPQHF; CDR3 DNA: TGTGCCAGCAGCCAAAGAGGTCTCGGCGATAGCAATCAGCCCCAGCATTTT
CDR3 length: 20; D gene: NA; J gene: TRBJ2-3; V gene: TRBV5-1; clone size: many; CDR3 protein: CASSLRDLDSISSSTDTQYF; CDR3 DNA: TGCGCCAGCAGCTTGAGAGACCTGGACTCCATTTCCTCTAGCACAGATACGCAGTATTTT
CDR3 length: 15; D gene: TRBD1; J gene: TRBJ2-2; V gene: TRBV27; clone size: many; CDR3 protein: CASSLDRGLSGELFF; CDR3 DNA: TGTGCCAGCAGCCTAGACAGGGGGTTATCCGGGGAGCTGTTTTTT
CDR3 length: 16; D gene: NA; J gene: TRBJ1-5; V gene: TRBV2; clone size: NA; CDR3 protein: CASRLQTPRGNQPQHF; CDR3 DNA: TGTGCCAGCAGACTCCAAACCCCCCGGGGAAATCAGCCCCAGCATTTT
CDR3 length: 16; D gene: NA; J gene: TRBJ2-7; V gene: TRBV12-5; clone size: NA; CDR3 protein: CASGLMPQPSSYEQYF; CDR3 DNA: TGTGCTAGTGGTTTGATGCCCCAGCCGAGCTCCTACGAGCAGTACTTC
CDR3 length: 15; D gene: TRBD1; J gene: TRBJ1-6; V gene: TRBV28; clone size: NA; CDR3 protein: CASNYRDSLNSPLHF; CDR3 DNA: TGTGCCAGCAACTACCGGGACAGCCTTAATTCACCCCTCCACTTT
CDR3 length: 16; D gene: NA; J gene: TRBJ2-2; V gene: TRBV12-3/TRBV12-4; clone size: many; CDR3 protein: CASSLASGTNTGELFF; CDR3 DNA: TGTGCCAGCAGTTTAGCTAGCGGAACGAACACCGGGGAGCTGTTTTTT
CDR3 length: 12; D gene: NA; J gene: TRBJ2-5; V gene: TRBV27; clone size: once; CDR3 protein: CASSPFSETQYF; CDR3 DNA: TGTGCCAGCAGCCCTTTCTCCGAGACCCAGTACTTC
CDR3 length: 14; D gene: TRBD1; J gene: TRBJ1-2; V gene: TRBV28; clone size: many; CDR3 protein: CASSYGQGNGGYTF; CDR3 DNA: TGTGCCAGCAGTTATGGACAGGGGAACGGAGGCTACACCTTC
CDR3 length: 11; D gene: NA; J gene: TRBJ2-7; V gene: TRBV4-1; clone size: many; CDR3 protein: CASSDSSEQYF; CDR3 DNA: TGCGCCAGCAGCGACAGTTCCGAGCAGTACTTC
CDR3 length: 15; D gene: NA; J gene: TRBJ2-2; V gene: TRBV27; clone size: many; CDR3 protein: CASSLSSLNTGELFF; CDR3 DNA: TGTGCCAGCAGTTTATCGTCCCTCAACACCGGGGAGCTGTTTTTT
CDR3 length: 16; D gene: TRBD2; J gene: TRBJ2-3; V gene: TRBV6-5; clone size: many; CDR3 protein: CASSYGGGRSTDTQYF; CDR3 DNA: TGTGCCAGCAGTTATGGGGGAGGGAGGTCCACAGATACGCAGTATTTT
CDR3 length: 14; D gene: TRBD1; J gene: TRBJ1-2; V gene: TRBV6-1; clone size: many; CDR3 protein: CASSTGADTYGYTF; CDR3 DNA: TGTGCCAGCAGTACAGGGGCGGATACATATGGCTACACCTTC
CDR3 length: 13; D gene: NA; J gene: TRBJ1-2; V gene: TRBV28; clone size: many; CDR3 protein: CASLQQVRYGYTF; CDR3 DNA: TGTGCCAGCCTACAACAGGTCCGATATGGCTACACCTTC
CDR3 length: 14; D gene: NA; J gene: TRBJ2-7; V gene: TRBV6-1; clone size: NA; CDR3 protein: CASSENYFYYEQYF; CDR3 DNA: TGTGCCAGCAGTGAAAATTACTTCTACTACGAGCAGTACTTC
CDR3 length: 16; D gene: NA; J gene: TRBJ2-3; V gene: TRBV28; clone size: many; CDR3 protein: CASSLWLSGTPDTQYF; CDR3 DNA: TGTGCCAGCAGTTTATGGCTATCGGGTACCCCAGATACGCAGTATTTT
CDR3 length: 11; D gene: NA; J gene: TRBJ2-1; V gene: TRBV11-2; clone size: many; CDR3 protein: CASSLHNEQFF; CDR3 DNA: TGTGCCAGCAGCTTACACAATGAGCAGTTCTTC
CDR3 length: 16; D gene: NA; J gene: TRBJ2-1; V gene: TRBV5-1; clone size: few; CDR3 protein: CASSPRLQRSYNEQFF; CDR3 DNA: TGCGCCAGCAGCCCCCGACTGCAGAGGTCCTACAATGAGCAGTTCTTC
CDR3 length: 14; D gene: TRBD1; J gene: TRBJ2-3; V gene: TRBV5-1; clone size: many; CDR3 protein: CASRYQGAQDTQYF; CDR3 DNA: TGCGCCAGCAGGTATCAGGGGGCGCAGGATACGCAGTATTTT
CDR3 length: 15; D gene: TRBD1; J gene: TRBJ2-1; V gene: TRBV3-1; clone size: many; CDR3 protein: CASSPRGRPVDEQFF; CDR3 DNA: TGTGCCAGCAGCCCCAGGGGGCGGCCCGTGGATGAGCAGTTCTTC
CDR3 length: 15; D gene: TRBD2; J gene: TRBJ2-3; V gene: TRBV30; clone size: NA; CDR3 protein: CAWSVGAGGPGTQYF; CDR3 DNA: TGTGCCTGGAGTGTAGGCGCGGGAGGGCCGGGTACGCAGTATTTT
CDR3 length: 11; D gene: TRBD1; J gene: TRBJ2-3; V gene: TRBV20-1; clone size: many; CDR3 protein: CSATGSDTQYF; CDR3 DNA: TGCAGTGCGACAGGGTCAGATACGCAGTATTTT
CDR3 length: 13; D gene: NA; J gene: TRBJ1-1; V gene: TRBV12-5; clone size: many; CDR3 protein: CASGLGFGNEAFF; CDR3 DNA: TGTGCTAGTGGTTTGGGGTTCGGGAATGAAGCTTTCTTT
CDR3 length: 14; D gene: TRBD1; J gene: TRBJ1-1; V gene: TRBV20-1; clone size: NA; CDR3 protein: CSALPGTGNTEAFF; CDR3 DNA: TGCAGTGCTCTCCCCGGGACAGGCAACACTGAAGCTTTCTTT
CDR3 length: 12; D gene: NA; J gene: TRBJ2-1; V gene: TRBV20-1; clone size: NA; CDR3 protein: CSANGGMGPQFF; CDR3 DNA: TGCAGTGCTAATGGTGGTATGGGCCCCCAGTTCTTC
CDR3 length: 12; D gene: NA; J gene: TRBJ2-5; V gene: TRBV20-1; clone size: many; CDR3 protein: CSATDGQETQYF; CDR3 DNA: TGCAGTGCAACGGACGGACAAGAGACCCAGTACTTC
CDR3 length: 14; D gene: TRBD2; J gene: TRBJ2-5; V gene: TRBV20-1; clone size: many; CDR3 protein: CSAKPGGWQETQYF; CDR3 DNA: TGCAGTGCTAAGCCGGGGGGATGGCAAGAGACCCAGTACTTC
CDR3 length: 14; D gene: NA; J gene: TRBJ1-2; V gene: TRBV5-1; clone size: NA; CDR3 protein: CASRLEFVDYGYTF; CDR3 DNA: TGCGCCAGCAGGTTGGAGTTTGTTGACTATGGCTACACCTTC
CDR3 length: 14; D gene: TRBD1; J gene: TRBJ1-4; V gene: TRBV2; clone size: many; CDR3 protein: CASKAGTGSGKLFF; CDR3 DNA: TGTGCCAGCAAGGCCGGGACAGGGTCGGGAAAACTGTTTTTT